These 3 T cell receptor beta chains share one sample of origin, sequenced in a study of early T cells in non-severe SARS-CoV-2 infection. One entry per CDR3 protein, called by TCRdb with MiXCR from the 5' RACE reads. Of about 80,000 distinct CDR3 sequences in the sample, roughly 16% were seen once. The sequenced sample was whole blood. Receptors originate from an adult who was a healthcare worker with PCR-confirmed SARS-CoV-2 infection or an uninfected control (not recorded which).

This clonotype was detected a few times. The rearrangement links TRBV5-6 to TRBJ1-1, with TRBD1 as a possible D gene (6 bases). Germline CDR1 reads SGHDT; CDR2 reads YYEEEE. The CDR3 sequence is 14 residues long. V shed 2 bases and J shed 1 base, with 9 bases lying between them. The CDR3 is CASSFRGQNTEAFF. CDR3 DNA sequence: TGTGCCAGCAGCTTTAGGGGACAGAACACTGAAGCTTTCTTT. Using reference TRBV5-6 and TRBJ1-1 for the parts outside the CDR3, the full variable domain is DAGVTQSPTHLIKTRGQQVTLRCSPKSGHDTVSWYQQALGQGPQFIFQYYEEEERQRGNFPDRFSGHQFPNYSSELNVNALLLGDSALYLCASSFRGQNTEAFFGQGTRLTVV.

V usage is TRBV21-1 and J usage is TRBJ1-3; the table names TRBD1, a call not compared with the DNA. TRBV21-1 is recorded as a pseudogene. The CDR3 runs 15 residues. CDR3: CASSKPLVGGNTIYF. Here the CDR3 DNA reads TGTGCCAGCAGCAAACCCCTCGTAGGGGGAAACACCATATATTTT.

A word on this clonotype: At one end the junction does not follow the germline gene, possibly because of a read error. The V call is TRBV27, the J call TRBJ1-1; no clear D. Germline CDR1 MNHEY, CDR2 SMNVEV (reference sequence). This CDR3 has 13 amino acids. The CDR3 is CASSRLTNTEAFF. The CDR3 DNA is TGTGCCAGCTCCCGACTGACGAACACTGAGGCTTTCTTT.